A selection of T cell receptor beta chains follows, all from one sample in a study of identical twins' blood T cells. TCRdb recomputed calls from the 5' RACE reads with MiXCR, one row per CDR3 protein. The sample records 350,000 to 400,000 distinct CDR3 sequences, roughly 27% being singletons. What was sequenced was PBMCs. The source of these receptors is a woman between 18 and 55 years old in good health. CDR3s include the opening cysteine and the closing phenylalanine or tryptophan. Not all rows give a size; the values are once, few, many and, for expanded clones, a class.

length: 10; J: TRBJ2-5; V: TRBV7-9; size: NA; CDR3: CANSQLSQYF
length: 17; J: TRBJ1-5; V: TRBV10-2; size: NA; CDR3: CASSGESGTQGNQPQHF
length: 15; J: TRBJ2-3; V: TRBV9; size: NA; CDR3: CASSPLAGGGDTQYF
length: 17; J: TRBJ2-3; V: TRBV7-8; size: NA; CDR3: CASSLRTGGFSTDTQYF
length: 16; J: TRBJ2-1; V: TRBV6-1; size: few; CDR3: CASSEGDEKPHNEQFF
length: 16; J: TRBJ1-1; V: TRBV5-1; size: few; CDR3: CASSLRQSAANTEAFF
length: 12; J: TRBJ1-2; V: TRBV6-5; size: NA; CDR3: CASSDRDWGYTF
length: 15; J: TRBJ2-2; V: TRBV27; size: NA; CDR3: CASSSQGAGAGELFF
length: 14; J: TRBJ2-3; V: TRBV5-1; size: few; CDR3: CASSLVAGPDTQYF
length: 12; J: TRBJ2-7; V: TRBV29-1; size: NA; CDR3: CSVKYEGYEQYF
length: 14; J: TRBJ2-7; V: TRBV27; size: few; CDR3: CASSLGGPSYEQYF